These 20 T cell receptor beta chains share one sample of origin, sequenced in a study of blood T cell repertoires in COVID-19. Produced via immunoSEQ multiplex PCR; TCRdb's table is partial and in-frame only. The sample contains approximately 250,000 clones, approximately 86% of which appear only once. The source material was peripheral blood. The receptors derive from a man aged 35 to 55 with active or convalescent COVID-19.

In this sample, this clone turned up once. The DNA of the CDR3 is TGTGCCAGCAGTGATGGTCAGGGGGCCCCCTATGGCTACACCTTC. Residues: CASSDGQGAPYGYTF. This chain joins TRBV6-1 and TRBJ1-2; 8 bases line up with TRBD1. The junction had 7 bases not matched to a gene; V was cut back by 3 bases and J by 4 bases. There are 15 residues in the CDR3. Germline V gene data show CDR1 as MNHNS and CDR2 as SASEGT.

The rearrangement links TRBV10-2 to TRBJ2-7, with TRBD2 matching over 10 bases. This CDR3 has 13 residues. The germline V gene has CDR1 WSHSY and CDR2 SAAADI. The V segment lost 8 bases and the J segment 6 bases; nucleotides outside the gene matches: 7. This chain's CDR3 is CASSPGLAFEQYF. The CDR3 DNA reads as TGCGCCAGCTCTCCGGGACTAGCGTTCGAGCAGTACTTC.

The V gene is TRBV6-5, the J gene TRBJ1-5; possibly TRBD1 for D (5 bases). The CDR3 consists of 13 residues. V lost 6 bases to trimming and J lost 9 bases, with 15 bases between them. The germline V gene encodes CDR1 MNHEY and CDR2 SVGAGI. The CDR3 nucleotides read TGTGCCAGCAGCCTAGACATCGGGGGGCCCCAGCATTTT. Amino acid sequence: CASSLDIGGPQHF.

The chain combines TRBV30 with TRBJ1-1, with TRBD1 matching over 8 bases. The CDR3 is 14 residues long. The V gene end was trimmed by 3 bases and the J gene end by 1 base; junction bases not matched to a gene: 4. The germline V gene has CDR1 GTSNPN and CDR2 SVGIG (reference sequence). CDR3 residues: CAWRRTGPNTEAFF. The CDR3 nucleotides are TGTGCCTGGAGACGGACAGGGCCGAACACTGAAGCTTTCTTT.

The CDR3, as DNA: TGTGCCAGTACCCTTGGGACAGCAAATGGCTACACCTTC. Translating gives CASTLGTANGYTF. The chain has TRBV19 and TRBJ1-2; 7 nucleotides line up with TRBD1. V shed 7 bases and J 6 bases; nucleotides not matched to a gene: 8. Per the germline V gene, CDR1 is LNHDA and CDR2 is SQIVND (reference sequence). CDR3 length: 13 residues.

V usage is TRBV4-1 and J usage is TRBJ2-1, with D perhaps TRBD2 (6 bases). Germline V gives CDR1 MGHRA, CDR2 YSYEKL. The V end was cut by 1 base, the J end by 8 bases, with 21 bases between. This CDR3 region has 17 residues. For the CDR3, the DNA is TGCGCCAGCAGCCAAGGGGCGGCGGGGCAAATGAGGGATGAGCAGTTCTTC. This encodes CASSQGAAGQMRDEQFF.

The chain is built from TRBV20-1 and TRBJ1-5, with D maybe TRBD1 (6 bases). Per the germline V gene, CDR1 is DFQATT and CDR2 is SNEGSKA (reference sequence). V lost 3 bases to trimming and J lost 0 bases, with 15 bases between them. The CDR3 has 16 amino acids. This chain's CDR3 is CSASGSGEYSNQPQHF. The CDR3 DNA reads as TGCAGTGCTAGTGGATCAGGGGAATATAGCAATCAGCCCCAGCATTTT.

This sequence joins TRBV18 and TRBJ2-7; D possibly corresponds to TRBD1 (6 bases). The CDR3 loop spans 15 amino acids. The germline CDR1 and CDR2 sequences are KGHSH and LQKENI. Between the trimmed V and J ends, which lost 2 bases and 4 bases, there was a span of 15 bases. The CDR3 protein is CASSPATRGRYEQYF. CDR3 nucleotide sequence: TGTGCCAGCTCACCAGCTACCAGGGGCAGATACGAGCAGTACTTC.

V is TRBV9 and J is TRBJ2-7; 9 bases fit TRBD2. The CDR3 is 15 residues long. Germline V CDR1 and CDR2: SGDLS, YYNGEE. With 0 bases clipped from V and 2 bases from J, the junction kept 3 bases outside the gene matches. The CDR3 DNA is TGTGCCAGCAGCGTAGGGATAGCGGGAGCCTACGAGCAGTACTTC. Protein: CASSVGIAGAYEQYF.

This rearrangement joins TRBV5-5 to TRBJ2-2; D call uncertain. Trimming removed 6 bases at V and 3 bases at J, with 9 bases between. Germline-derived CDR1 and CDR2 are SGHKS and YYEKEE (reference sequence). The CDR3 is made up of 13 amino acids. The CDR3 DNA is TGTGCCAGCACCCTCTCCTACACCGGGGAGCTGTTTTTT. Its translation is CASTLSYTGELFF.

The chain uses TRBV5-4 and TRBJ1-6; TRBD1 aligns across 9 bases. V gave up 0 bases and J gave up 5 bases; unmatched junction bases: 3. This CDR3 has 16 amino acids. Germline CDR1 SGHNT, CDR2 YYREEE (reference sequence). CDR3 loop: CASSLERTGDNSPLHF. CDR3 sequence (DNA): TGTGCCAGCAGCTTGGAAAGGACAGGGGATAATTCACCCCTCCACTTT. The full variable domain, in which reference TRBV5-4 and TRBJ1-6 provide the parts outside the CDR3, is ETGVTQSPTHLIKTRGQQVTLRCSSQSGHNTVSWYQQALGQGPQFIFQYYREEENGRGNFPPRFSGLQFPNYSSELNVNALELDDSALYLCASSLERTGDNSPLHFGNGTRLTVT.

This chain joins TRBV12-3 or TRBV12-4 and TRBJ2-7; 7 bases align to TRBD2. Trimming took 3 bases from V and 6 from J; bases not matched to a gene: 5. This CDR3 has 13 amino acids. CDR3 region: CASSLAGVGEQYF. As DNA, the CDR3 is TGTGCCAGCAGTTTGGCGGGAGTGGGCGAGCAGTACTTC.

J is TRBJ1-2 and V is TRBV27, with TRBD1 matching over 10 bases. The CDR3 spans 14 residues. Per germline, CDR1 MNHEY and CDR2 SMNVEV (reference sequence). V was pared by 5 bases and J by 4 bases, with 4 bases of the junction left unmatched. CDR3 DNA: TGTGCCAGCAGTCTGGGACAGGGGACCTATGGCTACACCTTC. Its translation: CASSLGQGTYGYTF.

This sequence joins TRBV4-1 and TRBJ2-7, with a possible D match to TRBD2 (5 bases). Trimming removed 6 bases at V and 0 bases at J, with 15 bases between. The length of the CDR3 is 15 residues. Germline V gene sequence: CDR1 MGHRA, CDR2 YSYEKL. The CDR3 nucleotides read TGCGCCAGCAGACCTATAACCGGGGACTCCTACGAGCAGTACTTC. It is translated as CASRPITGDSYEQYF.

The J gene is TRBJ2-2, the V gene TRBV7-6; TRBD1 matches 9 bases. Germline values: CDR1 SGHVS, CDR2 FNYEAQ. This CDR3 is 16 amino acids long. J gave up 6 bases and V 5 bases, and 10 bases lay outside the gene matches. The CDR3 loop reads CASSPPGTGKAGELFF. The CDR3 coding sequence is TGTGCCAGCAGCCCCCCAGGGACAGGGAAGGCCGGGGAGCTGTTTTTT.

This chain joins TRBV5-1 and TRBJ2-7, with D possibly being TRBD1 (5 bases). Germline V gives CDR1 SGHRS, CDR2 YFSETQ. V gave up 5 bases and J gave up 6 bases, with 9 bases separating them. The CDR3 extends over 11 amino acids. The DNA of the CDR3 is TGCGCCAGCAGGAAGGGGCCCGAGCAGTACTTC. Protein product: CASRKGPEQYF.

The V call is TRBV10-2, the J call TRBJ1-4; D possibly corresponds to TRBD1 (6 bases). This CDR3 comprises 15 residues. Germline lookup yields CDR1 WSHSY and CDR2 SAAADI. The V end was cut by 0 bases, the J end by 7 bases, with 12 bases between. In DNA, the CDR3 is TGCGCCAGCAGTGAGTCGTACAGGGCTGGTGAAAAACTGTTTTTT. It encodes CASSESYRAGEKLFF.

The rearrangement joins TRBV2 to TRBJ2-1; D is uncertain. Trimming took off 7 bases at V and 2 bases at J, with 3 bases between the two ends. CDR1 and CDR2 from the germline V gene are SNHLY and FYNNEI. CDR3 size: 11 residues. The CDR3 spells CASITYNEQFF. The CDR3 nucleotides read TGTGCCAGCATTACCTACAATGAGCAGTTCTTC.

About this clone: This may be a read error: a much more frequent sequence differs by one nucleotide. The sample carries other DNA sequences with the same CDR3. V is TRBV27 and J is TRBJ2-7, with 11 nucleotides matching TRBD1. CDR3 length: 14 amino acids. V dropped 5 bases and J dropped 3; count of bases not matched to a gene: 3. CDR1 and CDR2 (germline): MNHEY, SMNVEV (reference sequence). CDR3 coding DNA: TGTGCCAGCAGTCCCGGGACAGGGGGCTACGAGCAGTACTTC. Encoded protein: CASSPGTGGYEQYF.

This sequence joins TRBV5-1 and TRBJ2-5, with TRBD1 matching 10 bases. V lost 4 bases, J lost 0 bases, and 3 bases stayed unmatched. The CDR3 runs to 15 residues. Germline values: CDR1 SGHRS, CDR2 YFSETQ. CDR3 sequence reads: CASSMDRGNQETQYF. For the CDR3, the DNA is TGCGCCAGCAGCATGGACAGGGGGAACCAAGAGACCCAGTACTTC.